What follows are 22 T cell receptor beta chains derived from one specimen sequenced in a study of sequential checkpoint blockade in melanoma. TCRdb keeps only in-frame clones here, not all; method: immunoSEQ multiplex PCR. The table includes some 17,000 clones, 70% to 75% detected once. Treatment meaning: randomized to nivolumab then ipilimumab (arm A) or the reverse (arm B). This specimen was CD8+ T cells sorted from blood (inferred from file names), taken from a patient given nivolumab and ipilimumab in sequence. The source is a human donor with melanoma.

This clone has more than one count but fewer than ten. This chain connects TRBV7-9 to TRBJ2-2, with D perhaps matching TRBD1 (6 bases). Germline CDR1 is SEHNR and CDR2 is FQNEAQ (reference sequence). The CDR3 is made up of 16 amino acids. Trimming took 5 bases from V and 6 from J, leaving 19 bases between them. Written as DNA, the CDR3 is TGTGCCAGCAGCGGAACCGGGACACCTACCGCCGGGGAGCTGTTTTTT. This codes for CASSGTGTPTAGELFF.

The genes are TRBV6-1 and TRBJ2-7, with D possibly matching TRBD2 (6 bases). The germline gives CDR1 MNHNS, CDR2 SASEGT. The CDR3 sequence is 17 residues long. Trimming left V 2 bases short and J 0 bases short, with 17 bases between. Here the CDR3 reads CASSEIYGGTASYEQYF. The DNA for the CDR3 is TGTGCCAGCAGTGAAATATACGGAGGGACGGCCTCCTACGAGCAGTACTTC.

The chain combines TRBV7-9 with TRBJ2-3; 10 bases line up with TRBD2. The V and J ends lost 1 base and 2 bases, in that order; junction bases with no gene match: 3. The CDR3 is made up of 16 amino acids. CDR1 and CDR2 (germline): SEHNR, FQNEAQ (reference sequence). The CDR3 region has the DNA TGTGCCAGCAGCTTAGTGACTAGCGGGTTCACAGATACGCAGTATTTT. It is translated as CASSLVTSGFTDTQYF.

The chain uses TRBV29-1 and TRBJ1-1; D is unclear. The CDR3 covers 12 residues. The ends were cut back, 4 bases at V and 11 bases at J, with 17 bases in the middle. Germline-derived CDR1 and CDR2 are SQVTM and ANQGSEA. This CDR3 reads CSVVDRGGRAFF. The CDR3 nucleotides read TGCAGCGTTGTGGATCGCGGAGGCAGGGCTTTCTTT.

The genes are TRBV27 and TRBJ2-1, with D hard to call. Trimming shortened V by 2 bases and J by 3 bases, and 11 bases separated the two germline ends. The CDR3 length is 15 residues. Per the germline V gene, CDR1 is MNHEY and CDR2 is SMNVEV (reference sequence). CDR3 amino acids: CASSLSQARYNEQFF. The DNA for the CDR3 is TGTGCCAGCAGTTTAAGCCAGGCACGCTACAATGAGCAGTTCTTC.

This chain uses TRBV7-2 with TRBJ2-3; 8 bases agree with TRBD2. CDR1 is SGHTA, CDR2 FQGNSA, per germline. V gave up 3 bases and J gave up 0 bases; unmatched junction bases: 2. The CDR3 covers 15 residues. CDR3 sequence: CASSFLAGSTDTQYF. CDR3 coding DNA: TGTGCCAGCAGCTTTTTAGCGGGGAGCACAGATACGCAGTATTTT. The full variable domain, rest sourced from reference TRBV7-2 and TRBJ2-3, is GAGVSQSPSNKVTEKGKDVELRCDPISGHTALYWYRQSLGQGLEFLIYFQGNSAPDKSGLPSDRFSAERTGGSVSTLTIQRTQQEDSAVYLCASSFLAGSTDTQYFGPGTRLTVL.

With respect to this clone: One junction end does not reproduce the germline sequence, and a read error may be involved. This chain uses TRBV25-1 with TRBJ1-2; a possible D gene is TRBD1 (6 bases). The length of the CDR3 is 13 residues. Germline V gene data show CDR1 as MGHDK and CDR2 as SYGVNS. CDR3 residues: CTSSRGQGIGYTF. CDR3 in DNA: TGTACCAGCAGCCGGGGACAAGGGATAGGCTACACCTTC.

The J gene is TRBJ2-5, the V gene TRBV29-1, with D uncertain. Per germline, CDR1 SQVTM and CDR2 ANQGSEA. The CDR3 sequence is 14 residues long. Trimming stripped 1 base from V and 4 bases from J, with 13 bases between. Here the CDR3 reads CSVEGQAVGETQYF. The DNA for the CDR3 is TGCAGCGTTGAAGGGCAGGCAGTCGGAGAGACCCAGTACTTC.

The chain links TRBV27 to TRBJ2-1, with 7 bases that match TRBD2. Germline loops: CDR1 MNHEY, CDR2 SMNVEV (reference sequence). V shed 2 bases and J 6 bases; nucleotides not matched to a gene: 19. CDR3 size: 19 residues. The CDR3 DNA reads TGTGCCAGCAGTTTAGGGAGGGTAGTCAACCTCGGCCTAACCAATGAGCAGTTCTTC. Its protein product is CASSLGRVVNLGLTNEQFF.

The J gene is TRBJ2-7, the V gene TRBV6-1; TRBD1 matches at 8 bases. CDR1 and CDR2 (germline): MNHNS, SASEGT. V was pared by 5 bases and J by 2 bases, with 2 bases of the junction left unmatched. This CDR3 is built from 13 residues. In nucleotides, the CDR3 is TGTGCCAGCAGTTGGACAGGGACCTACGAGCAGTACTTC. It translates to CASSWTGTYEQYF.

The CDR3 protein is CASSLKQQGSYNEQFF. In DNA, the CDR3 is TGTGCCAGCAGCTTAAAACAGCAGGGCTCCTACAATGAGCAGTTCTTC. The chain links TRBV7-6 to TRBJ2-1, with D possibly TRBD1 on 5 matching bases. The CDR3 runs to 16 residues. The germline gives CDR1 SGHVS, CDR2 FNYEAQ. Trimming shortened V by 2 bases and J by 0 bases, and 11 bases separated the two germline ends.

The chain joins TRBV13 to TRBJ1-1; TRBD1 matches at 10 bases. The CDR3 has 17 amino acids. The germline gives CDR1 PRHDT, CDR2 FYEKMQ (reference sequence). V shed 4 bases, J shed 0 bases, and the junction held 8 bases outside the gene matches. CDR3 sequence reads: CASSSWTGGPLNTEAFF. The CDR3 DNA reads as TGTGCCAGCAGCTCTTGGACAGGGGGTCCCCTGAACACTGAAGCTTTCTTT.

The chain recombines TRBV4-2 with TRBJ1-6, with TRBD1 matching over 9 bases. This CDR3 has 16 residues. The junction had 5 bases not matched to a gene; V was cut back by 1 base and J by 7 bases. Germline V gene lookup returns CDR1 LGHNA and CDR2 YNFKEQ. The DNA of the CDR3 is TGTGCCAGCAGCCAAGCTACAGGGGGCGTCAATTCACCCCTCCACTTT. It yields the protein CASSQATGGVNSPLHF.

The CDR3 coding sequence is TGTGCCAGCAGCTTGATAGCGGGGGACAATGAGCAGTTCTTC. It yields the protein CASSLIAGDNEQFF. The rearrangement links TRBV5-4 to TRBJ2-1, with TRBD2 matching over 9 bases. The CDR3 has 14 amino acids. The J segment lost 5 bases and the V segment lost 1 base, leaving 1 base of the junction unmatched. Per the germline V gene, CDR1 is SGHNT and CDR2 is YYREEE (reference sequence).

The chain recombines TRBV27 with TRBJ2-7; the match to TRBD2 covers 10 bases. With 0 bases clipped from V and 6 bases from J, the junction kept 2 bases outside the gene matches. Germline CDR1 MNHEY, CDR2 SMNVEV (reference sequence). CDR3 length equals 14 residues. The CDR3 DNA reads TGTGCCAGCAGTTTATCGTCTAGCGGGAGCGAGCAGTACTTC. It is translated as CASSLSSSGSEQYF.

This clone came up once. The V gene is TRBV5-4, the J gene TRBJ2-2, with D maybe TRBD2 (5 bases). The V gene lost 1 base and the J gene lost 5 bases, with 9 bases spanning the gap. From germline, CDR1 is SGHNT and CDR2 YYREEE (reference sequence). The CDR3 has 14 amino acids. CDR3 DNA sequence: TGTGCCAGCAGCTTGCAGTGGGAGACCGGGGAGCTGTTTTTT. Its protein is CASSLQWETGELFF.

The chain couples TRBV6-4 to TRBJ2-1, with 11 bases aligning to TRBD2. Germline lookup yields CDR1 MRHNA and CDR2 SNTAGT. The CDR3 has 15 residues. V was pared by 6 bases and J by 8 bases, with 9 bases of the junction left unmatched. The CDR3 DNA follows: TGTGCCAGCAGCCTCACTAGCGGGAGTGGCGATGAGCAGTTCTTC. This codes for CASSLTSGSGDEQFF.

The chain couples TRBV10-1 to TRBJ2-7, with 9 bases fitting TRBD1. V shed 7 bases, J shed 4 bases, and the junction held 5 bases outside the gene matches. CDR1 is WNHNN, CDR2 SYGVQD, per germline (reference sequence). The CDR3 is made up of 13 amino acids. The CDR3 region has the DNA TGCGCCAGCAAAGGACAGGGGAGATACGAGCAGTACTTC. The encoded protein is CASKGQGRYEQYF.

The sample holds one count of this clone. V and J are TRBV7-9 and TRBJ2-7; D is possibly TRBD1 (6 bases). Germline V gene data show CDR1 as SEHNR and CDR2 as FQNEAQ (reference sequence). This CDR3 has 16 amino acids. Trimming took 0 bases from V and 4 from J, leaving 16 bases between them. CDR3 nucleotide sequence: TGTGCCAGCAGCTTAGCGTCTGGACAGAGAATTTACGAGCAGTACTTC. It encodes CASSLASGQRIYEQYF.

The V call is TRBV28, the J call TRBJ1-5, with D maybe TRBD1 (5 bases). Trimming stripped 6 bases from V and 0 bases from J, with 12 bases between. In germline, CDR1 is MDHEN, CDR2 SYDVKM. The CDR3 is made up of 15 amino acids. CDR3 nucleotide sequence: TGTGCCAGCAGCCAATCAGGGAATAGCAATCAGCCCCAGCATTTT. Translation gives CASSQSGNSNQPQHF. Full variable domain (rest looked up from reference TRBV28 and TRBJ1-5): DVKVTQSSRYLVKRTGEKVFLECVQDMDHENMFWYRQDPGLGLRLIYFSYDVKMKEKGDIPEGYSVSREKKERFSLILESASTNQTSMYLCASSQSGNSNQPQHFGDGTRLSIL.

The chain combines TRBV7-9 with TRBJ2-7; 7 bases line up with TRBD2. The CDR3 loop spans 15 amino acids. The germline V gene encodes CDR1 SEHNR and CDR2 FQNEAQ (reference sequence). J gave up 2 bases and V 3 bases, and 7 bases lay outside the gene matches. The CDR3 reads CASSFPPAGAYEQYF. The CDR3 DNA follows: TGTGCCAGCAGCTTCCCCCCCGCGGGGGCCTACGAGCAGTACTTC.

V is TRBV2 and J is TRBJ2-1, with D unresolved. V lost 5 bases and J lost 0, with 11 bases in between. The CDR3 totals 15 residues. Germline CDR1 SNHLY, CDR2 FYNNEI. CDR3 residues: CASSMARISYNEQFF. CDR3 in DNA: TGTGCCAGCAGTATGGCTAGGATCTCCTACAATGAGCAGTTCTTC.